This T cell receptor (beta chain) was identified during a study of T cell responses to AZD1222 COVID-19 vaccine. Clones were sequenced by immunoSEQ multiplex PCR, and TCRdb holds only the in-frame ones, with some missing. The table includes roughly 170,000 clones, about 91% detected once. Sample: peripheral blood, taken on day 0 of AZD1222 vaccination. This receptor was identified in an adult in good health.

The CDR3 spells CASREFQRPLHF. CDR3 nucleotides: TGTGCCAGCCGGGAGTTCCAACGGCCCCTCCACTTT. V usage is TRBV28 and J usage is TRBJ1-6; D is unclear. Trimming cost V 8 bases and J 13 bases, with 15 bases left between them. The CDR3 is made up of 12 amino acids. Germline V gene sequence: CDR1 MDHEN, CDR2 SYDVKM.